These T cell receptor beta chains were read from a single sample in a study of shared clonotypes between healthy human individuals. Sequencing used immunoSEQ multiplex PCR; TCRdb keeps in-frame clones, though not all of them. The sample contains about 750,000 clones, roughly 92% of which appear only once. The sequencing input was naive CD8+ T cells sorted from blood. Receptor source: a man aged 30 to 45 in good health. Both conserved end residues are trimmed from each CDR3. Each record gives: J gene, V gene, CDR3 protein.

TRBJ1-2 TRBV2 ASSEGPRTGSLFGYT
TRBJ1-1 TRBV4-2 ASSQWGASDRDTEAF
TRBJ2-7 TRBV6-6 ASTPDPFGYDEQY
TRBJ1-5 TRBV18 ASSPVRSTHQPQH
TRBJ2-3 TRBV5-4 ASSSHPPSVSDTQY
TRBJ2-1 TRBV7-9 ASSLDFGGNSYNEQF
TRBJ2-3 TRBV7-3 ASSFGQYTDTQY
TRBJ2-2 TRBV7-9 ASSEQGQANTGELF
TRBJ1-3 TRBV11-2 ASSWDSYSGNTIY
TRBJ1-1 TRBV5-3 ARRIAHGQVEETEAF
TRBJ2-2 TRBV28 ASYGERGTSPNTGELF
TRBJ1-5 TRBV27 ASSSDSNQPQH
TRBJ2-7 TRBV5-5 ASSLSQGSSYEQY
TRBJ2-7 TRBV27 ASSWTSGFSYEQY
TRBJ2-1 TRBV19 ASSIDRTSGLYNEQF
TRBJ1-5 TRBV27 ASSLQRQGNQPQH
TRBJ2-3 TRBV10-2 ASSESRLAGVDTQY
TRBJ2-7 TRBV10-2 ASSPGLAGIHEQY
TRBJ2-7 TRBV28 ASSTGLVYEQY
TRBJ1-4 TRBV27 ASARAWQSEKLF
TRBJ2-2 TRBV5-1 ASSLLDSGDTGELF
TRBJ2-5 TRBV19 ASSFGAVTGETQY
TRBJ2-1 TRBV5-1 ASKSGPSSYNEQF
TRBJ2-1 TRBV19 ASRTSGSYYNEQF
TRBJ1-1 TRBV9 ASSVGAGMNTEAF
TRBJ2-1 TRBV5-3 ARSLPSTSSGEQF
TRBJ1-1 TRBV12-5 ASGSDRGPLNTEAF
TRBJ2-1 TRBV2 ASRGPTGSSSYNEQF
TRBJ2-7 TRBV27 ASTGGREQY
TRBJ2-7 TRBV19 ASSPATGLSYEQY
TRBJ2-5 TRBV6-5 ASSYSFPWETQY
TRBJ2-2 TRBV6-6 AMRQENTGELF
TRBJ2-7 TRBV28 ASSLPGQGLYEQY
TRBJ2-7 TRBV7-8 ASSLSRIQPTYEQY
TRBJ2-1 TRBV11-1 ASSRTWGEQF
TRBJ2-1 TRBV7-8 ASSLALILAGINNEQF
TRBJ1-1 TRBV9 ASSVEGFLGERDTEAF
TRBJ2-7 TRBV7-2 ASARQGNYEQY
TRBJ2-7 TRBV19 ATSDLGFPYEQY
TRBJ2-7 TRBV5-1 ASSFGQGGTYEQY
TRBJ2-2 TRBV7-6 ASSPHLSLDRANTGELF
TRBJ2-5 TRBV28 ASSLRRFPETQY
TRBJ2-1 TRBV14 ASSPRDSLFFDEQF